The rows below give T cell receptor beta chains drawn from one sample of a study of blood T cells in healthy people across ages. TCRdb re-analysed the 5' RACE reads in MiXCR, keeping a single row per CDR3 protein. The top ten hold about 42% of the sample, which has around 750,000 distinct CDR3 sequences, around half seen once. The sequenced sample consisted of blood. The origin of the receptors is a man older than 75 in good health. Each CDR3 is given with its conserved first and last residue. D genes are given only for firm matches. Expanded clones get a size class; other rows say once, few or many, or leave the size out.

v_gene,j_gene,abundance,d_gene,CDR3nt,CDR3aa
TRBV29-1,TRBJ2-5,.,TRBD2,TGCAGCGTTGAAGCGGGGGCGGGGGGTGAGACCCAGTACTTC,CSVEAGAGGETQYF
TRBV2,TRBJ2-3,few,.,TGTGCCAGCAGTGAGAACCTAGCTTCAGATACGCAGTATTTT,CASSENLASDTQYF
TRBV20-1,TRBJ2-1,few,.,TGCAGTGCCCCCTTGGGTAGTACACCGAGGAATGAGCAGTTCTTC,CSAPLGSTPRNEQFF
TRBV20-1,TRBJ2-1,.,TRBD2,TGCAGTGCTAGAGGAGCGGGAGGAGATTTGAATGAGCAGTTCTTC,CSARGAGGDLNEQFF
TRBV29-1,TRBJ2-5,.,TRBD2,TGCAGCGTTGAAGATAGTAGCGGGGAAGACTACTTC,CSVEDSSGEDYF
TRBV28,TRBJ2-1,.,TRBD2,TGTTCCAGCAGTTCGGGAGCGGGGAGGCACAATGAGCAGTTCTTC,CSSSSGAGRHNEQFF
TRBV25-1,TRBJ1-2,.,.,TGTGCCAGCAGTGATTCCGGGGGGTTCGACAGGTCCTATGGCTACACCTTC,CASSDSGGFDRSYGYTF
TRBV5-1,TRBJ2-1,.,.,TGCGCCAGCAGCTTGATTAGCGCGAGCTCCTACAATGAGCAGTTCTTC,CASSLISASSYNEQFF
TRBV4-2,TRBJ1-1,.,TRBD1,TGTGCCAGCAGCCCCCGGGGACAGACCTTGAACACTGAAGCTTTCTTT,CASSPRGQTLNTEAFF
TRBV5-1,TRBJ2-5,few,.,TGCGCCTCCTTCGGAGGGCGCGGCCCTCAAGAGACCCAGTACTTC,CASFGGRGPQETQYF
TRBV18,TRBJ1-2,few,.,TGTGCCAGCTCACCATCGAGCGGCAACTATGGCTACACCTTC,CASSPSSGNYGYTF
TRBV29-1,TRBJ2-1,.,TRBD2,TGCAGCGTGTCGGAGCGGGGCGTCCTCAATGAGCAGTTCTTC,CSVSERGVLNEQFF
TRBV28,TRBJ1-5,once,TRBD1,TGTGCCAGCAGCTCACTCCGGGACAGGGGGCTAATGAGCAATCAGCCCCAGCATTTT,CASSSLRDRGLMSNQPQHF
TRBV6-6,TRBJ1-2,.,.,TGTGCCAGCAGCCGTGACAGCTCACTTGGCTACACCTTC,CASSRDSSLGYTF
TRBV25-1,TRBJ1-4,.,.,TGTGCCAGCAGGGCCCCACTTAATGAAAAACTGTTTTTT,CASRAPLNEKLFF
TRBV4-1,TRBJ2-1,.,.,TGCGCCAGCAGCCAAGAATTAACGGGAGAAGGGCTCAATGAGCAGTTCTTC,CASSQELTGEGLNEQFF
TRBV5-1,TRBJ1-6,.,.,TGCGCCAGCAGTCTCGGAGGCGGGGCGCGATCACCCCTCCACTTT,CASSLGGGARSPLHF
TRBV3-1,TRBJ1-1,.,.,TGTGCCAGCAGCCAACCTGGGCCAAGGGGAACTTTCTTT,CASSQPGPRGTFF
TRBV20-1,TRBJ2-1,.,TRBD2,TGCAGTGCCTCGAGGGGGACTAGCTCCTACAATGAGCAGTTCTTC,CSASRGTSSYNEQFF
TRBV9,TRBJ1-6,few,.,TGTGCCAGCAGTTTAGGGAATAATTCACCCCTCCACTTT,CASSLGNNSPLHF
TRBV3-1,TRBJ2-1,.,.,TGTGCCAGCAGCGCTCGCTATGAGCAGTTCTTC,CASSARYEQFF
TRBV18,TRBJ2-4,few,.,TGTGCCAGCTCAGCAAGGGAGACAGACATTCAGTACTTC,CASSARETDIQYF
TRBV5-1,TRBJ2-1,.,.,TGCGCCAGCAGTTTAGACCAGCGCAATGAGCAGTTCTTC,CASSLDQRNEQFF
TRBV7-9,TRBJ1-2,.,TRBD1,TGTGCCAGCAGAGCCGGGACAGGCTATGGCTACACCTTC,CASRAGTGYGYTF
TRBV27,TRBJ1-2,once,TRBD1,TGTGCCAGCAGCAAAACAGGGGGGAATGGCTACACCTTC,CASSKTGGNGYTF
TRBV20-1,TRBJ2-7,many,.,TGCAGTGCTTTACAGGGCTACGAGCAGTACTTC,CSALQGYEQYF
TRBV2,TRBJ2-3,.,TRBD2,TGTGCCAGCAGTGAGCCTAGCGGGACTAGCACAGATACGCAGTATTTT,CASSEPSGTSTDTQYF
TRBV15,TRBJ2-3,few,.,TGTGCCACCAGCAGCGCCCAGGTCACGCAGTATTTT,CATSSAQVTQYF
TRBV6-1,TRBJ2-3,.,.,TGTGCCAGTTCCTTAGCGGAAACAACGGCAGATACGCAGTATTTT,CASSLAETTADTQYF
TRBV20-1,TRBJ2-7,.,.,TGCAGTGCTAGGACTAGTACCTACGAGCAGTACTTC,CSARTSTYEQYF
TRBV15,TRBJ2-7,.,TRBD1,TGTGCCACCAGCAGAGGAGGGACAGGACCCCACTACGAGCAGTACTTC,CATSRGGTGPHYEQYF
TRBV27,TRBJ2-7,few,.,TGTGCCAGCAGTTATACAGGGGGGAGGGCCTACGAGCAGTACTTC,CASSYTGGRAYEQYF
TRBV6-2/TRBV6-3,TRBJ2-7,.,TRBD1,TGTGCCAGCCGTGCGACAGGGATCTACGAGCAGTACTTC,CASRATGIYEQYF
TRBV5-6,TRBJ1-2,few,TRBD1,TGTGCCAGCAGCTGGACAGGGGACGATGGCTACACCTTC,CASSWTGDDGYTF
TRBV20-1,TRBJ1-4,.,TRBD1,TGCAGTGCTAGAGTTCCACGGACAGGGGAGGTCGAAAAACTGTTTTTT,CSARVPRTGEVEKLFF
TRBV7-2,TRBJ2-5,.,TRBD2,TGTGCCAGCAGCTTAGGACTAGCGTGGACCTACAATGAGCAGTACTTC,CASSLGLAWTYNEQYF
TRBV12-3/TRBV12-4,TRBJ2-1,.,.,TGTGCCAGCAGTTTTTCGTCTGAGTCCTACAATGAGCAGTTCTTC,CASSFSSESYNEQFF
TRBV7-8,TRBJ2-7,few,.,TGTGCCAGCAGCCTCACACTCACCTACGAGCAGTACTTC,CASSLTLTYEQYF
TRBV7-9,TRBJ2-5,.,TRBD2,TGTGCCAGCAGCTTTCCCGCCCGGGAGGGGGGGAATGAGCAGTACTTC,CASSFPAREGGNEQYF
TRBV9,TRBJ2-7,few,.,TGTGCCAGCAGCGGCAATGAGCAGTACTTC,CASSGNEQYF
TRBV28,TRBJ2-3,.,TRBD1,TGTGCCAGCAGAGGGGGACAGGGGATCGGGCACAGATACGCGTATTTT,CASRGGQGIGHRYAYF
TRBV27,TRBJ2-3,few,.,TGTGCCAGCAGTTTATATTCCGGGACGCAGCACAGATACGCGTATTTT,CASSLYSGTQHRYAYF
TRBV4-2,TRBJ2-7,few,TRBD2,TGTGCCAGCAGCCCAGCGGCTAGCGGGAACTACGAGCAGTACTTC,CASSPAASGNYEQYF
TRBV29-1,TRBJ2-4,.,.,TGCAGCGTTGAAGATGTCAGCGGGCTCGGAAACATTCAGTACTTC,CSVEDVSGLGNIQYF
TRBV21-1,TRBJ2-2,.,.,TGTGCTAGCAACGGACAGGGGATCACCGGGGAGCTGTTTTTT,CASNGQGITGELFF
TRBV6-4,TRBJ2-1,.,TRBD1,TGTGCCAGCAGTGAGGGACAGGGGGCTTCCTACAATGAGCAGTTCTTC,CASSEGQGASYNEQFF
TRBV20-1,TRBJ2-1,few,.,TGCAGTGCTGTAAGGGGGACTGAGGAGTTCTTC,CSAVRGTEEFF
TRBV21-1,TRBJ2-2,.,.,TGTGCCAGCAGGCCCATAGGGCTAGCGGGACTCGCGAAAGACACCGGGGAGCTGTTTTTT,CASRPIGLAGLAKDTGELFF
TRBV7-8,TRBJ1-2,.,TRBD1,TGTGCCAGCAGCACGGGACAGGGGGCTGACGGCTACACCTTC,CASSTGQGADGYTF
TRBV27,TRBJ2-1,.,.,TGTGCCAGCAAGGCGGTCTCCTACAATGAGCAGTTCTTC,CASKAVSYNEQFF